Listed below are T cell receptor beta chains from one sample, sequenced in a study of T cells in Graves' hyperthyroidism and ophthalmopathy. TCRdb reprocessed the multiplex PCR reads via MiXCR and lists one record per CDR3 protein. Seen here are 660,000 or so distinct CDR3 sequences, around 21% observed once, and the top ten hold around a third. The sequenced sample was blood. The source of these receptors is a man aged 25-45 years with Graves' ophthalmopathy. Both conserved end residues are part of each CDR3. Fields, in order: V gene, clone size, D gene, J gene, CDR3 DNA, CDR3 protein. A D gene is named only where the DNA matches it firmly. Clone size is shown for a subset of rows, as once, few, many or a class of expanded clone.

V gene: TRBV4-1; clone size: NA; D gene: NA; J gene: TRBJ1-5; CDR3 DNA: TGCGCCAGCAGCCATACCGGATCCGATCAGCCCCAGCATTTT; CDR3 protein: CASSHTGSDQPQHF
V gene: TRBV7-2; clone size: NA; D gene: NA; J gene: TRBJ2-2; CDR3 DNA: TGTGCCAGCAGCCAGAACAACGGCGGCGGGGAGCTGTTTTTT; CDR3 protein: CASSQNNGGGELFF
V gene: TRBV11-2; clone size: few; D gene: NA; J gene: TRBJ1-2; CDR3 DNA: TGTGCCAGCAGCTACCGAAAGGGGGACTATGGCTACACCTTC; CDR3 protein: CASSYRKGDYGYTF
V gene: TRBV5-1; clone size: many; D gene: NA; J gene: TRBJ1-1; CDR3 DNA: TGCGCCAGCAGCTTCGCGGGGAGCACTGAAGCTTTCTTT; CDR3 protein: CASSFAGSTEAFF
V gene: TRBV11-3; clone size: NA; D gene: NA; J gene: TRBJ2-1; CDR3 DNA: TGTGCCAGCAGCTTAGATGGGGCCAGGGTTTTGGATGAGCAGTTCTTC; CDR3 protein: CASSLDGARVLDEQFF
V gene: TRBV3-1; clone size: NA; D gene: TRBD2; J gene: TRBJ2-6; CDR3 DNA: TGTGCCAGCAGCCTTAGCGGGAGCCCCTCTGGGGCCAACGTCCTGACTTTC; CDR3 protein: CASSLSGSPSGANVLTF
V gene: TRBV6-1; clone size: few; D gene: NA; J gene: TRBJ1-3; CDR3 DNA: TGTGCCAGCAGTGAAGCCCCCTTCTCTGGAAACACCATATATTTT; CDR3 protein: CASSEAPFSGNTIYF
V gene: TRBV5-1; clone size: many; D gene: TRBD1; J gene: TRBJ1-4; CDR3 DNA: TGCGCCAGCAGCTTGTCTCTGGGACAGAATGAAAAACTGTTTTTT; CDR3 protein: CASSLSLGQNEKLFF
V gene: TRBV27; clone size: NA; D gene: NA; J gene: TRBJ1-5; CDR3 DNA: TGTGCCAGCGGGGTGGCTCAGCCCCAGCATTTT; CDR3 protein: CASGVAQPQHF
V gene: TRBV7-3; clone size: many; D gene: TRBD1; J gene: TRBJ2-2; CDR3 DNA: TGTGCCAGCAGCTTAAACAGGGGCACCGGGGAGCTGTTTTTT; CDR3 protein: CASSLNRGTGELFF
V gene: TRBV6-1; clone size: few; D gene: NA; J gene: TRBJ2-2; CDR3 DNA: TGTGCCAGCAAAAGTAATCCTTTTCGCGTCACCGGGGAGCTGTTTTTT; CDR3 protein: CASKSNPFRVTGELFF
V gene: TRBV9; clone size: NA; D gene: NA; J gene: TRBJ1-1; CDR3 DNA: TGTGCCAGCAGCGTTGCTCGACAGACTGAAGCTTTCTTT; CDR3 protein: CASSVARQTEAFF
V gene: TRBV2; clone size: few; D gene: NA; J gene: TRBJ1-2; CDR3 DNA: TGTGCCAGCTCGGACGACCCGGGCTATGGCTACACCTTC; CDR3 protein: CASSDDPGYGYTF
V gene: TRBV4-1; clone size: NA; D gene: NA; J gene: TRBJ2-1; CDR3 DNA: TGCGCCAGCAGCCAAGATCAGGGGAAATACAATGAGCAGTTCTTC; CDR3 protein: CASSQDQGKYNEQFF
V gene: TRBV20-1; clone size: many; D gene: NA; J gene: TRBJ2-7; CDR3 DNA: TGCAGTGCTAGAGAGGGTAGTATTTCCTACGAGCAGTACTTC; CDR3 protein: CSAREGSISYEQYF
V gene: TRBV6-2/TRBV6-3; clone size: few; D gene: NA; J gene: TRBJ2-4; CDR3 DNA: TGTGCCAGCAGTGGCGGCGGCAGGGCCAAAAACATTCAGTACTTC; CDR3 protein: CASSGGGRAKNIQYF
V gene: TRBV7-7; clone size: few; D gene: TRBD2; J gene: TRBJ2-5; CDR3 DNA: TGTGCTAGCAGTCCCCCGGGACTAGCGAAAGAGACCCAGTACTTC; CDR3 protein: CASSPPGLAKETQYF
V gene: TRBV20-1; clone size: NA; D gene: NA; J gene: TRBJ2-5; CDR3 DNA: TGCAGTGCCGAGGGAAACCCCGCGGAGACCCAGTACTTC; CDR3 protein: CSAEGNPAETQYF
V gene: TRBV27; clone size: NA; D gene: TRBD2; J gene: TRBJ2-3; CDR3 DNA: TGTGCCAGCAGTTTCCCCACCTCGGGGGGGCGGGTAGATACGCAGTATTTT; CDR3 protein: CASSFPTSGGRVDTQYF
V gene: TRBV11-2; clone size: few; D gene: TRBD2; J gene: TRBJ2-1; CDR3 DNA: TGTGCCAGCAGGTCAGCGGGAGCCTCCTACAATGAGCAGTTCTTC; CDR3 protein: CASRSAGASYNEQFF
V gene: TRBV28; clone size: NA; D gene: TRBD2; J gene: TRBJ2-4; CDR3 DNA: TGTGCCAGCAGGACCCCGGGACTAGCGGGAGGCCCCCCCAACATTCAGTACTTC; CDR3 protein: CASRTPGLAGGPPNIQYF
V gene: TRBV7-2; clone size: many; D gene: NA; J gene: TRBJ1-1; CDR3 DNA: TGTGCCAGCAGCTTAGCTAGTCAAATGAACACTGAAGCTTTCTTT; CDR3 protein: CASSLASQMNTEAFF
V gene: TRBV12-3/TRBV12-4; clone size: many; D gene: TRBD2; J gene: TRBJ2-3; CDR3 DNA: TGTGCCAGCAGTTACGCGGGAGGCCCAGATACGCAGTATTTT; CDR3 protein: CASSYAGGPDTQYF
V gene: TRBV14; clone size: few; D gene: TRBD2; J gene: TRBJ2-7; CDR3 DNA: TGTGCCAGCAGCCTCGGGACTAGCGGGAGATTCGAGCAGTACTTC; CDR3 protein: CASSLGTSGRFEQYF
V gene: TRBV20-1; clone size: few; D gene: NA; J gene: TRBJ2-5; CDR3 DNA: TGCAGTGCTTCCCGGGACTCCGGCACAGGAGAGACCCAGTACTTC; CDR3 protein: CSASRDSGTGETQYF
V gene: TRBV7-6; clone size: many; D gene: TRBD2; J gene: TRBJ2-1; CDR3 DNA: TGTGCCAGCAGCTTAGCTGGGGTGGGGGGGACCTACAATGAGCAGTTCTTC; CDR3 protein: CASSLAGVGGTYNEQFF
V gene: TRBV20-1; clone size: many; D gene: NA; J gene: TRBJ1-5; CDR3 DNA: TGCAGTGCTACCGCTGATAGCAATCAGCCCCAGCATTTT; CDR3 protein: CSATADSNQPQHF
V gene: TRBV12-3/TRBV12-4; clone size: NA; D gene: TRBD1; J gene: TRBJ2-5; CDR3 DNA: TGTGCCAGCAGTTTAGGAACGCTGGGACAGGGGAGTCCGGAGACCCAGTACTTC; CDR3 protein: CASSLGTLGQGSPETQYF
V gene: TRBV4-1; clone size: many; D gene: NA; J gene: TRBJ1-5; CDR3 DNA: TGCGCCAGCAGCGTCCCAGGGAATCAGCCCCAGCATTTT; CDR3 protein: CASSVPGNQPQHF
V gene: TRBV18; clone size: many; D gene: NA; J gene: TRBJ2-1; CDR3 DNA: TGTGCCAGCTCACCTCCTCTGAGAGGGACTGAGCAGTTCTTC; CDR3 protein: CASSPPLRGTEQFF
V gene: TRBV6-5; clone size: few; D gene: NA; J gene: TRBJ1-5; CDR3 DNA: TGTGCCAGCAGTTACAAGGGGGGGATCCAGCATTTT; CDR3 protein: CASSYKGGIQHF
V gene: TRBV7-9; clone size: many; D gene: NA; J gene: TRBJ2-7; CDR3 DNA: TGTGCCAGCAGCGACCGGGACGGACGCTACGAGCAGTACTTC; CDR3 protein: CASSDRDGRYEQYF
V gene: TRBV4-2; clone size: once; D gene: TRBD1; J gene: TRBJ2-4; CDR3 DNA: TGTGCCAGCAGCCAAGAGGGGACAGGGTTGGACATTCAGTACTTC; CDR3 protein: CASSQEGTGLDIQYF
V gene: TRBV15; clone size: NA; D gene: TRBD1; J gene: TRBJ1-4; CDR3 DNA: TGTGCCACCAGCAGAGCTGGGACAGGGGGCCATGAAAAACTGTTTTTT; CDR3 protein: CATSRAGTGGHEKLFF
V gene: TRBV2; clone size: many; D gene: NA; J gene: TRBJ2-1; CDR3 DNA: TGTGCCAGCAGTCCCACTAGGACTGAGCAGTTCTTC; CDR3 protein: CASSPTRTEQFF
V gene: TRBV5-1; clone size: many; D gene: TRBD2; J gene: TRBJ2-5; CDR3 DNA: TGCGCCAGCAGCTCCACCGGGACTAGCGGGAGCAGTTGGTACTTC; CDR3 protein: CASSSTGTSGSSWYF
V gene: TRBV6-2/TRBV6-3; clone size: many; D gene: NA; J gene: TRBJ2-5; CDR3 DNA: TGTGCCAGCAGTTACTCGAAGGGGGGAGCCAGGGAGACCCAGTACTTC; CDR3 protein: CASSYSKGGARETQYF
V gene: TRBV29-1; clone size: few; D gene: NA; J gene: TRBJ2-6; CDR3 DNA: TGCAGCGTTGAAGAACGCGGTCGGGGCTCTGGGGCCAACGTCCTGACTTTC; CDR3 protein: CSVEERGRGSGANVLTF
V gene: TRBV20-1; clone size: few; D gene: NA; J gene: TRBJ2-3; CDR3 DNA: TGCAGTGGGGGTCCTCGGGAGACGCAGTATTTT; CDR3 protein: CSGGPRETQYF
V gene: TRBV14; clone size: few; D gene: NA; J gene: TRBJ2-7; CDR3 DNA: TGTGCCAGCAGTGTGGGAGGTGGAGGCGAGCAGTACTTC; CDR3 protein: CASSVGGGGEQYF
V gene: TRBV9; clone size: NA; D gene: NA; J gene: TRBJ2-1; CDR3 DNA: TGTGCCAGCAGCGTTCGGACTGGGGGAGACTATGAGCAGTTCTTC; CDR3 protein: CASSVRTGGDYEQFF
V gene: TRBV12-3/TRBV12-4; clone size: NA; D gene: TRBD2; J gene: TRBJ2-2; CDR3 DNA: TGTGCCAGCAGGGGTAGCGGGACCCTCACCGGGGAGCTGTTTTTT; CDR3 protein: CASRGSGTLTGELFF
V gene: TRBV6-1; clone size: few; D gene: NA; J gene: TRBJ2-5; CDR3 DNA: TGTGCCAGCAAACCCCGGGACCGAGAGACCCAGTACTTC; CDR3 protein: CASKPRDRETQYF
V gene: TRBV20-1; clone size: few; D gene: TRBD2; J gene: TRBJ2-7; CDR3 DNA: TGCAGTGCTAGAGCTGCCTTGCGGGAGGATTTCTACGAGCAGTACTTC; CDR3 protein: CSARAALREDFYEQYF
V gene: TRBV20-1; clone size: NA; D gene: NA; J gene: TRBJ1-4; CDR3 DNA: TGCAGTGCTAGAGAGGCAGGGTTCGGTGAAAAACTGTTTTTT; CDR3 protein: CSAREAGFGEKLFF
V gene: TRBV7-9; clone size: many; D gene: TRBD2; J gene: TRBJ2-1; CDR3 DNA: TGTGCCAGCAGCTTAATCAGCGGGAGGGGTGGTGAGCAGTTCTTC; CDR3 protein: CASSLISGRGGEQFF
V gene: TRBV12-3/TRBV12-4; clone size: NA; D gene: NA; J gene: TRBJ2-3; CDR3 DNA: TGTGCCAGCAGTCGTCCGGCACAGGGTACGAGAGATACGCAGTATTTT; CDR3 protein: CASSRPAQGTRDTQYF
V gene: TRBV28; clone size: many; D gene: NA; J gene: TRBJ1-1; CDR3 DNA: TGTGCCAGCAGTTTAGTGAACACTGAAGCTTTCTTT; CDR3 protein: CASSLVNTEAFF
V gene: TRBV20-1; clone size: few; D gene: NA; J gene: TRBJ2-5; CDR3 DNA: TGCAGTGCTAGACCTTACCTTGCTTACGGGACGGTAGGGGAGACCCAGTACTTC; CDR3 protein: CSARPYLAYGTVGETQYF
V gene: TRBV15; clone size: NA; D gene: TRBD1; J gene: TRBJ2-2; CDR3 DNA: TGTGCCACCACCTCCGGGACAGGGGACCTTAGATTCGGGGAGCTGTTTTTT; CDR3 protein: CATTSGTGDLRFGELFF
V gene: TRBV5-1; clone size: NA; D gene: NA; J gene: TRBJ1-4; CDR3 DNA: TGCGCCAGCAGCTTGGCAGACAGCACTAATGAAAAACTGTTTTTT; CDR3 protein: CASSLADSTNEKLFF